These 9 T cell receptor beta chains were all obtained from the same sample, sequenced in a study of T cell responses to AZD1222 COVID-19 vaccine (dated by TCRdb to the early 2020s). The library was prepared using the immunoSEQ multiplex PCR assay. Drawn from immuneACCESS, this table holds only the in-frame rearrangements with V and J called that TCRdb kept. Clones are partly lost; checked studies trace under half to an unresolved V gene and leave the rest unexplained. Counted in this sample were about 200,000 clones; 90% to 95% of them appeared once. The leading ten clones occupy around 1.7% of the sample. Read against the paper, the sample's time point label means: about 28 days (+/-7) after the second vaccine dose. What this sample's treatment or condition label stands for: meningococcal conjugate vaccine given as trial control. The starting material was peripheral blood, obtained 28 days after the second dose of the MenACWY control vaccine. The receptors stem from an adult who received the MenACWY meningococcal vaccine as a control.

V is TRBV3-1 (or the pseudogene TRBV3-2) and J is TRBJ2-2; 8 nucleotides agree with TRBD1. The trim removed 0 bases at V and 5 bases at J, leaving 11 bases unmatched. This CDR3 has 18 residues. The germline gives CDR1 LGHDT, CDR2 YNNKEL (reference sequence). The CDR3 region is CASSQDGGGQGRTGELFF. DNA of the CDR3: TGTGCCAGCAGCCAAGATGGGGGTGGACAGGGAAGGACCGGGGAGCTGTTTTTT.

This clone has a handful of counts. The rearrangement uses TRBV19 and TRBJ2-2; TRBD1 might be the D (6 bases). Germline V lookup: CDR1 LNHDA, CDR2 SQIVND (reference sequence). The CDR3 extends over 14 amino acids. V shed 4 bases and J shed 3 bases, with 9 bases lying between them. The CDR3 here is CASSTGAYTGELFF. CDR3 in DNA: TGTGCCAGTAGTACAGGGGCTTACACCGGGGAGCTGTTTTTT.

The chain links TRBV7-9 to TRBJ1-2, with a tentative D call TRBD1 (5 bases). Germline V gene sequence: CDR1 SEHNR, CDR2 FQNEAQ (reference sequence). The CDR3 has 16 amino acids. The V and J ends lost 5 bases and 7 bases respectively, with 23 bases between them. The CDR3 spells CASSGAGRFPLFGYTF. DNA for the CDR3: TGTGCCAGCAGCGGCGCAGGGCGATTCCCTTTATTTGGCTACACCTTC.

This clone showed up just once. The chain has TRBV5-8 and TRBJ1-2; D remains ambiguous. This CDR3 has 14 residues. The V gene's germline CDR1 is SGHTS and CDR2 YDEGEE. V was shortened by 4 bases and J by 6 bases, with 16 bases between the two germline ends. The CDR3: CASSQNYRTDGYTF. The CDR3 bases are TGTGCCAGCAGCCAAAATTATAGGACGGATGGCTACACCTTC.

The rearrangement links TRBV30 to TRBJ1-5; tentative D call: TRBD1 (5 bases). CDR1 is GTSNPN and CDR2 is SVGIG in the germline V gene (reference sequence). V lost 2 bases and J lost 6, with 8 bases in between. The CDR3 covers 12 residues. CDR3 in amino acids: CAWSRGTQPQHF. CDR3 coding DNA: TGTGCCTGGAGTAGAGGGACTCAGCCCCAGCATTTT. Based on the CDR3 plus reference TRBV30 and TRBJ1-5, the full variable domain is SQTIHQWPATLVQPVGSPLSLECTVEGTSNPNLYWYRQAAGRGLQLLFYSVGIGQISSEVPQNLSASRPQDRQFILSSKKLLLSDSGFYLCAWSRGTQPQHFGDGTRLSIL.

The rearrangement links TRBV11-1 to TRBJ2-1; D is uncertain. The germline V gene has CDR1 SGHAT and CDR2 FQDESV (reference sequence). The germline V and J ends were trimmed by 4 bases and 6 bases, with 7 bases remaining between them. The CDR3 is made up of 12 amino acids. The CDR3, as DNA: TGTGCCAGCAGCTCCTCAGGCAATGAGCAGTTCTTC. Translation gives CASSSSGNEQFF.

The V gene is TRBV21-1, the J gene TRBJ1-1. TRBV21-1 is noted as a pseudogene. CDR3 length: 15 residues. The CDR3 sequence: CASSIGKNRNTEAFF. CDR3 DNA: TGTGCCAGCAGCATCGGGAAAAACAGGAACACTGAAGCTTTCTTT.

This clone was recorded a few times. This chain links TRBV25-1 with TRBJ2-1; D not certain. Germline loops: CDR1 MGHDK, CDR2 SYGVNS. Trimming removed 5 bases at V and 7 bases at J, with 6 bases between. This CDR3 contains 11 residues. The CDR3 is CASSQFNEQFF. The CDR3 coding sequence is TGTGCCAGCAGTCAATTTAATGAGCAGTTCTTC.

The chain joins TRBV19 to TRBJ2-2; D gene ambiguous. Between the trimmed V and J ends, which lost 7 bases and 6 bases, there was a span of 6 bases. Germline-derived CDR1 and CDR2 are LNHDA and SQIVND (reference sequence). The CDR3 consists of 11 residues. DNA of the CDR3: TGTGCCAGTACCCGTGCCGGGGAGCTGTTTTTT. Its translation: CASTRAGELFF.